This T cell receptor (beta chain) originates from a study of control samples from healthy donors and cancer patients. The CDR3 runs 15 residues. Germline trimming cut 4 bases from V and 0 bases from J; bases unmatched to any gene: 6. Germline V lookup: CDR1 SGHNT, CDR2 YYREEE (reference sequence). Profiled with immunoSEQ multiplex PCR; TCRdb holds only in-frame clones, not every one. The sample yields approximately 100,000 clones, over 65% seen once. The chain employs TRBV5-4 and TRBJ2-5, with 7 positions matching TRBD2. Specimen: blood. The TCR was taken from a woman aged 40 to 50 in good health. CDR3 residues: CASSTQRGYQETQYF. The CDR3 DNA reads TGTGCCAGCAGCACGCAGCGGGGCTACCAAGAGACCCAGTACTTC.